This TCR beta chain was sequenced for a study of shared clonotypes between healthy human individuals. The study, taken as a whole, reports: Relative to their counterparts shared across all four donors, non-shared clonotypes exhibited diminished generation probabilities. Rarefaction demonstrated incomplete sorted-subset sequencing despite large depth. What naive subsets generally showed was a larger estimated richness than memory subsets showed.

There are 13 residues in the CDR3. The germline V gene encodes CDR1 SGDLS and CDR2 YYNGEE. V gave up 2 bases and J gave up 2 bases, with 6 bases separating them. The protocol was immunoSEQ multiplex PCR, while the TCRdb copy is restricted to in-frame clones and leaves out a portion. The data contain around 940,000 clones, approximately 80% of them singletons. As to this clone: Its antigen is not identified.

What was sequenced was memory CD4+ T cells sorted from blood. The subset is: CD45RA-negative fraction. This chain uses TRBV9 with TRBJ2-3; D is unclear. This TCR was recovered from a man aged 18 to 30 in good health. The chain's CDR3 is CASSVSYTDTQYF. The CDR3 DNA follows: TGTGCCAGCAGCGTCTCCTACACAGATACGCAGTATTTT.